This T cell receptor (beta chain) was captured by sequencing in a study of blood T cell repertoires in COVID-19. For the study at large: Spain, Italy and the United States supplied samples that represented acute and convalescent COVID-19. The cDNA or gDNA used as material had been derived from T cells, B-cell-depleted T cells, or PBMCs.

This clone has more than one count but fewer than ten. Losses at the gene ends were 5 bases for V and 5 bases for J; bases not matched to a gene: 11. The V gene's germline CDR1 is WNHNN and CDR2 SYGVQD (reference sequence). The CDR3 covers 15 residues. As processed by the authors: Reference gene primer amplification gave nucleated cell count estimates. The table came from immunoSEQ multiplex PCR; TCRdb's copy has only in-frame clones and leaves some out. V and J calls and clone size are those listed in that table; D and trimming were worked out from the DNA. Of about 210,000 clones listed, roughly nine tenths are singletons.

Sequencing used peripheral blood. This TCR was recovered from a man in his forties or fifties with acute or convalescent COVID-19. The rearrangement joins TRBV10-1 to TRBJ2-5; 7 positions agree with TRBD1. CDR3 in DNA: TGCGCCAGCAGTCCTCGACAGGGTGTCGGGGAGACCCAGTACTTC. This sequence encodes CASSPRQGVGETQYF.